This is a list of T cell receptor beta chains from one sample in a study of T cells expressing NK-cell markers. One entry per CDR3 protein, without DNA, is what TCRdb gives after re-calling the 5' RACE reads. This sample carries 500,000 to 700,000 distinct CDR3 sequences, with 3% to 4.5% going to the ten biggest clones. Sequencing input: blood T cells: a sorted CD56 or NKG2C T cell subset, CD4+ or CD8+ T cells, or bulk PBMC T cells (not recorded which). Receptor source: a man between 18 and 29 years old in good health. The CDR3 runs from the conserved cysteine through the conserved F or W. Fields, in order: CDR3 protein, CDR3 length, V gene, J gene.

CDR3 protein: CASRITEDEKLFF
CDR3 length: 13
V gene: TRBV6-6
J gene: TRBJ1-4

CDR3 protein: CASSQARGGQGDNEQFF
CDR3 length: 17
V gene: TRBV4-2
J gene: TRBJ2-1

CDR3 protein: CASSLSAYGNEQFF
CDR3 length: 14
V gene: TRBV5-1
J gene: TRBJ2-1

CDR3 protein: CASSLLTSGYEQYF
CDR3 length: 14
V gene: TRBV5-6
J gene: TRBJ2-7

CDR3 protein: CASLGGNTEAFF
CDR3 length: 12
V gene: TRBV10-2
J gene: TRBJ1-1

CDR3 protein: CASSQTERRYGYTF
CDR3 length: 14
V gene: TRBV14
J gene: TRBJ1-2

CDR3 protein: CASSLPSGTNEKLFF
CDR3 length: 15
V gene: TRBV7-9
J gene: TRBJ1-4

CDR3 protein: CASSLVLGTGETQYF
CDR3 length: 15
V gene: TRBV7-2
J gene: TRBJ2-5

CDR3 protein: CASSQPGGSGRSRVGDTQYF
CDR3 length: 20
V gene: TRBV7-3
J gene: TRBJ2-3

CDR3 protein: CASSLGLKPKYNEQFF
CDR3 length: 16
V gene: TRBV5-1
J gene: TRBJ2-1

CDR3 protein: CASIKGGRAPGLANYNEQFF
CDR3 length: 20
V gene: TRBV11-1
J gene: TRBJ2-1